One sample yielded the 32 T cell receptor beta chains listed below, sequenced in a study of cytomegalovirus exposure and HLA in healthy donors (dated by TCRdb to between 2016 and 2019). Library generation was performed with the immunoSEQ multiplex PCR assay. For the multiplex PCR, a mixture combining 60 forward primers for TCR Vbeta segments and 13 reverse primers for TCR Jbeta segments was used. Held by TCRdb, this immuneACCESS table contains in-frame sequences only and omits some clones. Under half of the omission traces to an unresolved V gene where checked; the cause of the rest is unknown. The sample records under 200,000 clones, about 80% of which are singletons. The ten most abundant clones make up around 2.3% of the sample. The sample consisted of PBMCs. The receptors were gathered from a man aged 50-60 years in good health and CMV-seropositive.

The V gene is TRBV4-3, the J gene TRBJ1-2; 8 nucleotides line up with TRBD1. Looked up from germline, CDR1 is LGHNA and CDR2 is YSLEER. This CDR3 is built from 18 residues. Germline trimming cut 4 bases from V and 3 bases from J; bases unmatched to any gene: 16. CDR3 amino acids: CASSLDLAGGNGDYGYTF. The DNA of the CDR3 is TGCGCCAGCAGCCTCGACTTAGCAGGGGGCAATGGGGACTATGGCTACACCTTC.

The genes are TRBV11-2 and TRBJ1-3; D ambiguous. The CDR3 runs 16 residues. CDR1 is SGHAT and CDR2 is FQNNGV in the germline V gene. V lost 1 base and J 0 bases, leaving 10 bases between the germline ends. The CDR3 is CASSLAAGTSGNTIYF. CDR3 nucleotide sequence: TGTGCCAGCAGCTTAGCTGCAGGTACCTCTGGAAACACCATATATTTT. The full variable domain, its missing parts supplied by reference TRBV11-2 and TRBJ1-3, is EAGVAQSPRYKIIEKRQSVAFWCNPISGHATLYWYQQILGQGPKLLIQFQNNGVVDDSQLPKDRFSAERLKGVDSTLKIQPAKLEDSAVYLCASSLAAGTSGNTIYFGEGSWLTVV.

The chain's CDR3 is CASSLDLWYTF. The CDR3 DNA reads as TGTGCCAGCAGCTTGGACTTATGGTACACCTTC. The rearrangement joins TRBV28 to TRBJ1-2; D is undetermined. Germline V gene data show CDR1 as MDHEN and CDR2 as SYDVKM. The CDR3 is 11 residues long. Trimming shortened V by 6 bases and J by 11 bases, and 13 bases separated the two germline ends.

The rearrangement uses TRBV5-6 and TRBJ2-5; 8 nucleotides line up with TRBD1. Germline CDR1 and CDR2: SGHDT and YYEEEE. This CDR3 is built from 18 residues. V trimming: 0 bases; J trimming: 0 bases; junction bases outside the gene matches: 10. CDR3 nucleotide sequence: TGTGCCAGCAGCTTGGGGGATGGGACAGGTCTGAACCAAGAGACCCAGTACTTC. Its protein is CASSLGDGTGLNQETQYF.

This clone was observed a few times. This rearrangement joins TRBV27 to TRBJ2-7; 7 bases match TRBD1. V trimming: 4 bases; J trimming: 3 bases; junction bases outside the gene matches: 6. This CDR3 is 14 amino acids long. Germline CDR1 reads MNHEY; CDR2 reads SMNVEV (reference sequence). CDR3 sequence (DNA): TGTGCCAGCAGTTCGACCGGGACAGACTACGAGCAGTACTTC. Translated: CASSSTGTDYEQYF.

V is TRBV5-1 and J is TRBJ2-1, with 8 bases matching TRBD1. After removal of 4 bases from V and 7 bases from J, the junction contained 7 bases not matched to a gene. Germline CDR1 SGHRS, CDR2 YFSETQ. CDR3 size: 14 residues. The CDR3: CASSVTGGVNEQFF. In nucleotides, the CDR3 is TGCGCCAGCAGCGTCACAGGGGGAGTGAATGAGCAGTTCTTC.

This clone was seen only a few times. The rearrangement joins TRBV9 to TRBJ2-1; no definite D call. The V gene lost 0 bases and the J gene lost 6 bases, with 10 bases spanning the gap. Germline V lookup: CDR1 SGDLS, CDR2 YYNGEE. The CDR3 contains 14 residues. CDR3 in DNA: TGTGCCAGCAGCGTAGAGGCCGGGTTCAATGAGCAGTTCTTC. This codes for CASSVEAGFNEQFF. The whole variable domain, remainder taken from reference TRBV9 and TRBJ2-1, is DSGVTQTPKHLITATGQRVTLRCSPRSGDLSVYWYQQSLDQGLQFLIQYYNGEERAKGNILERFSAQQFPDLHSELNLSSLELGDSALYFCASSVEAGFNEQFFGPGTRLTVL.

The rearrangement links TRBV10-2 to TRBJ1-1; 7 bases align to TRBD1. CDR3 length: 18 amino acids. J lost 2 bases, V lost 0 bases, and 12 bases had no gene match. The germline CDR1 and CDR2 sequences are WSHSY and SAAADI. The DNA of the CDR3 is TGCGCCAGCAGTGAGTCGGTCCCGGGGACAGTACCAAACACTGAAGCTTTCTTT. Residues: CASSESVPGTVPNTEAFF.

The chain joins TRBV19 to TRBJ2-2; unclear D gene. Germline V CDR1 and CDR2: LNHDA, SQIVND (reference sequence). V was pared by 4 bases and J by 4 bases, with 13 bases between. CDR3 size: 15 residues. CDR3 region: CASSRDITGTGELFF. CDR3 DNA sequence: TGTGCCAGTAGTAGAGACATCACGGGCACCGGGGAGCTGTTTTTT.

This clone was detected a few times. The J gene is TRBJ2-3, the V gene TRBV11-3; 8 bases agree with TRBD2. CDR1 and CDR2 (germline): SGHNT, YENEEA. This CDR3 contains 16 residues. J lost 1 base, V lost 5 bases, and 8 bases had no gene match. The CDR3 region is CASSPGGGLGTDTQYF. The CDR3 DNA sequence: TGTGCCAGCAGCCCGGGGGGGGGCTTAGGCACAGATACGCAGTATTTT. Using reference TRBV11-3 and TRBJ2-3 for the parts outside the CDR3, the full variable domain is EAGVVQSPRYKIIEKKQPVAFWCNPISGHNTLYWYLQNLGQGPELLIRYENEEAVDDSQLPKDRFSAERLKGVDSTLKIQPAELGDSAVYLCASSPGGGLGTDTQYFGPGTRLTVL.

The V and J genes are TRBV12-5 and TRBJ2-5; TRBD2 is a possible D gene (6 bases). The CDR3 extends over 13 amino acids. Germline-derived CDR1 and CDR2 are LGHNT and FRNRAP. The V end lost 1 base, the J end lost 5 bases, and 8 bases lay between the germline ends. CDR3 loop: CASGLGGGETQYF. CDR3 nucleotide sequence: TGTGCTAGTGGTTTGGGAGGAGGGGAGACCCAGTACTTC.

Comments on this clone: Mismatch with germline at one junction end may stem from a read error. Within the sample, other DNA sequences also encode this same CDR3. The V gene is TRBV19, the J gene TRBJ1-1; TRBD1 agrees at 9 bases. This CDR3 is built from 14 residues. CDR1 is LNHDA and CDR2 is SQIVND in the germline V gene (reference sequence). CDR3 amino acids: CASSWDRANTEAFF. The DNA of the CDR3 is TGTGCCAGTAGTTGGGACAGGGCTAACACTGAGGCTTTCTTT.

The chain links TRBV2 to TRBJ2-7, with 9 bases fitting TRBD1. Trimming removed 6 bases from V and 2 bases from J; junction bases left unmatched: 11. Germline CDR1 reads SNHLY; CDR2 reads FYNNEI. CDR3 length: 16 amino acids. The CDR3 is CASSGDRVIVTYEQYF. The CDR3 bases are TGTGCCAGCAGCGGGGACAGGGTGATCGTTACCTACGAGCAGTACTTC.

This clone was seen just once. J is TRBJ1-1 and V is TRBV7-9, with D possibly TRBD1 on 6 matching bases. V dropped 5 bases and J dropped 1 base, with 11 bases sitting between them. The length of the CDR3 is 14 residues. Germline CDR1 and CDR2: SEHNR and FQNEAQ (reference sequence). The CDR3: CASSLSTGNTEAFF. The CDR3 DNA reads TGTGCCAGCAGCCTTTCGACAGGGAACACTGAAGCTTTCTTT.

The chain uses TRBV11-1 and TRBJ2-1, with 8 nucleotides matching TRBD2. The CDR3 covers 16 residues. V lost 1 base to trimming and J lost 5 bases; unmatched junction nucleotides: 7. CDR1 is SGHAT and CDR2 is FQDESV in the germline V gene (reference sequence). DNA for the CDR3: TGTGCCAGCAGCTTAGGACGGCGGGGGGTGGACAATGAGCAGTTCTTC. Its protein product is CASSLGRRGVDNEQFF.

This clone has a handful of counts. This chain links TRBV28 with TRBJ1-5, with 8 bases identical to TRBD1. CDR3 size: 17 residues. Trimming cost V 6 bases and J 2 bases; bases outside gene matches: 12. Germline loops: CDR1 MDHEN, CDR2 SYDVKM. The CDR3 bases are TGTGCCAGCAGAGACAGGGGCGTCGGCTGGGGCAATCAGCCCCAGCATTTT. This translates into CASRDRGVGWGNQPQHF. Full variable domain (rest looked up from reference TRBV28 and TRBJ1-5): DVKVTQSSRYLVKRTGEKVFLECVQDMDHENMFWYRQDPGLGLRLIYFSYDVKMKEKGDIPEGYSVSREKKERFSLILESASTNQTSMYLCASRDRGVGWGNQPQHFGDGTRLSIL.

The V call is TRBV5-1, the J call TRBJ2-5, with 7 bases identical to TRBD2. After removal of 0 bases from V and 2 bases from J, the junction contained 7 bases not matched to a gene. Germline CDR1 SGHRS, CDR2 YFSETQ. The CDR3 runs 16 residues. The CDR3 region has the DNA TGCGCCAGCAGCTTGGGGACTAGAGCAGGTCAAGAGACCCAGTACTTC. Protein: CASSLGTRAGQETQYF. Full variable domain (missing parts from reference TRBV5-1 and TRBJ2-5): KAGVTQTPRYLIKTRGQQVTLSCSPISGHRSVSWYQQTPGQGLQFLFEYFSETQRNKGNFPGRFSGRQFSNSRSEMNVSTLELGDSALYLCASSLGTRAGQETQYFGPGTRLLVL.

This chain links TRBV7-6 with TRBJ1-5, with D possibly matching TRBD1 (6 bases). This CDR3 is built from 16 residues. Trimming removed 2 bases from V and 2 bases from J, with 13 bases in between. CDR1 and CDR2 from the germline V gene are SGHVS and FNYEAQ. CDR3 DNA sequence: TGTGCCAGCAGCTTACGAACAGGGAATGGCAATCAGCCCCAGCATTTT. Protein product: CASSLRTGNGNQPQHF.

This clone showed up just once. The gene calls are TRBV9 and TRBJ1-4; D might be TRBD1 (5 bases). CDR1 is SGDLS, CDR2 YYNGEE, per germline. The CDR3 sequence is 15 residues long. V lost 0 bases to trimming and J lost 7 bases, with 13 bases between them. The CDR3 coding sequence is TGTGCCAGCAGCGTAGAATGGGGCCGAGGTGAAAAACTGTTTTTT. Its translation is CASSVEWGRGEKLFF.

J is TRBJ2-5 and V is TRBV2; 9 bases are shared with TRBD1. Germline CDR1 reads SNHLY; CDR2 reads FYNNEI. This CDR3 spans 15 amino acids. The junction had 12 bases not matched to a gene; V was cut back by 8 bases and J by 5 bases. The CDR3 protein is CASRFRTGAQETQYF. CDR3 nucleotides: TGTGCCAGCCGGTTCCGGACAGGGGCCCAGGAGACCCAGTACTTC.

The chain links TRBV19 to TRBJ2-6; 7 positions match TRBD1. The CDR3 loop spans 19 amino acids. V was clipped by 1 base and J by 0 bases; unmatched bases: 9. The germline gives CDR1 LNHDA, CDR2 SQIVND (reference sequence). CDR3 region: CASSIGKGTASSGANVLTF. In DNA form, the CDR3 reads TGTGCCAGTAGTATAGGGAAAGGGACAGCGAGCTCTGGGGCCAACGTCCTGACTTTC.

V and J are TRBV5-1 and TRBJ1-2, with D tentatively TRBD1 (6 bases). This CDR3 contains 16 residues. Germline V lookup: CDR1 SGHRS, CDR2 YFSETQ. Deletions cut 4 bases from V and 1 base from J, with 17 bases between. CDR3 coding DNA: TGCGCCAGCAGCGTGGACGGGGACAACATTAACTATGGCTACACCTTC. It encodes CASSVDGDNINYGYTF.

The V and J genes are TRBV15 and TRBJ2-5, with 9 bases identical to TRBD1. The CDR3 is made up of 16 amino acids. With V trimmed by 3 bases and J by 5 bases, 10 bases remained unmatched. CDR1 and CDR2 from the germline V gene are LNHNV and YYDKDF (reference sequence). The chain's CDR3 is CATSSHRTGVLETQYF. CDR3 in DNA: TGTGCCACCAGCAGCCACCGGACAGGGGTGTTGGAGACCCAGTACTTC. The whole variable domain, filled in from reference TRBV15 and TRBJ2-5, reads DAMVIQNPRYQVTQFGKPVTLSCSQTLNHNVMYWYQQKSSQAPKLLFHYYDKDFNNEADTPDNFQSRRPNTSFCFLDIRSPGLGDTAMYLCATSSHRTGVLETQYFGPGTRLLVL.

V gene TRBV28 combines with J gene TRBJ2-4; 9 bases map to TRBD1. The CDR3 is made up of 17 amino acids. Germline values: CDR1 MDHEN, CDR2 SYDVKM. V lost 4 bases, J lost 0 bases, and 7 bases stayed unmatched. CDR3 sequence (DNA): TGTGCCAGCAGTTCGGGACAGGGCATCGAAGCCAAAAACATTCAGTACTTC. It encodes CASSSGQGIEAKNIQYF.

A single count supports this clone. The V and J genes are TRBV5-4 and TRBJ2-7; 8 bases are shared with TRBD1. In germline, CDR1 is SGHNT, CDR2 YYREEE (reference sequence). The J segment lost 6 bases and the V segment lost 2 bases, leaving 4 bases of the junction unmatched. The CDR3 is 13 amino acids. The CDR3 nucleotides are TGTGCCAGCAGCTTCCAGGGGGCTGGCGAGCAGTACTTC. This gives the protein CASSFQGAGEQYF. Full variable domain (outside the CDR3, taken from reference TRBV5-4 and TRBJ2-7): ETGVTQSPTHLIKTRGQQVTLRCSSQSGHNTVSWYQQALGQGPQFIFQYYREEENGRGNFPPRFSGLQFPNYSSELNVNALELDDSALYLCASSFQGAGEQYFGPGTRLTVT.

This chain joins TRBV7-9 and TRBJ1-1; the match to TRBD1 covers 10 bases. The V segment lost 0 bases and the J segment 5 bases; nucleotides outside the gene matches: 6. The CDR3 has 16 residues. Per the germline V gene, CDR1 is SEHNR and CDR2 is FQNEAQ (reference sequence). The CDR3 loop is CASSLAPGQGTTEAFF. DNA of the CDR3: TGTGCCAGCAGCTTAGCCCCGGGACAGGGGACGACTGAAGCTTTCTTT.

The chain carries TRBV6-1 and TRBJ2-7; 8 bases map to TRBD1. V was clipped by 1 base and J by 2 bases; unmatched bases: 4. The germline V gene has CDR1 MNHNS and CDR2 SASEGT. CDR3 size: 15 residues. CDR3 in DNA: TGTGCCAGCAGTGAAGTTTGGACAGGGACCTACGAGCAGTACTTC. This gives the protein CASSEVWTGTYEQYF.

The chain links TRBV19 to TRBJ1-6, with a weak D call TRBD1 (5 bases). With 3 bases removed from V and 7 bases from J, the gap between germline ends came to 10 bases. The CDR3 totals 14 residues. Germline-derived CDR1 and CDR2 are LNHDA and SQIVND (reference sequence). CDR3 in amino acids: CASSMDGGNSPLHF. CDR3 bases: TGTGCCAGTAGTATGGACGGGGGGAATTCACCCCTCCACTTT.

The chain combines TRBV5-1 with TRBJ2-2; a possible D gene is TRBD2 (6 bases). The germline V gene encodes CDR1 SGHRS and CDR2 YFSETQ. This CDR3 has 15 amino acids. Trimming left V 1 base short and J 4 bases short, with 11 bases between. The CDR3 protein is CASSLSGTFTGELFF. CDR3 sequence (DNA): TGCGCCAGCAGCTTGTCAGGGACTTTCACCGGGGAGCTGTTTTTT. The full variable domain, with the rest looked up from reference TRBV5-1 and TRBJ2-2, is KAGVTQTPRYLIKTRGQQVTLSCSPISGHRSVSWYQQTPGQGLQFLFEYFSETQRNKGNFPGRFSGRQFSNSRSEMNVSTLELGDSALYLCASSLSGTFTGELFFGEGSRLTVL.

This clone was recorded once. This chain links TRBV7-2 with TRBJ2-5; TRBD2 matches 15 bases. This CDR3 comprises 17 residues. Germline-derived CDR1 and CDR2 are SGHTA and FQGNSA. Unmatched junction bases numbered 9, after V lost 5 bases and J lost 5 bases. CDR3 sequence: CASSRWTSGGAGETQYF. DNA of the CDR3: TGTGCCAGCAGCCGGTGGACTAGCGGGGGGGCTGGGGAGACCCAGTACTTC.

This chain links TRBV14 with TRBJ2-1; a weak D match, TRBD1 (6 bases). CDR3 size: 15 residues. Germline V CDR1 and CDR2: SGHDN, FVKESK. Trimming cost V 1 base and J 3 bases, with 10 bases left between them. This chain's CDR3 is CASSQVVTGYNEQFF. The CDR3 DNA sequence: TGTGCCAGCAGCCAAGTCGTGACAGGCTACAATGAGCAGTTCTTC.

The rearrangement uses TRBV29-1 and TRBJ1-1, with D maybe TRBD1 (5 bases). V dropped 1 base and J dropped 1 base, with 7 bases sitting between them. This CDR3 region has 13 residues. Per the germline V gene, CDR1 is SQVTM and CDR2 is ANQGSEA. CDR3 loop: CSVEGGENTEAFF. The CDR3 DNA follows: TGCAGCGTTGAAGGGGGGGAGAACACTGAAGCTTTCTTT.